This TCR beta chain was sequenced in a study of CD8 T cells in ankylosing spondylitis. The sample holds a few counts of this clonotype. Its antigen is not identified. Libraries for TCR beta were made by quantitative 5'-RACE with molecular barcodes. One entry per CDR3 protein results from TCRdb running MiXCR on the 5' RACE reads. The table shows about 220,000 distinct CDR3 sequences, with about 7.3% occurring only once. The V and J ends lost 1 base and 5 bases, in that order; junction bases with no gene match: 3. The CDR3 extends over 14 amino acids. Germline CDR1 SGHAT, CDR2 FQNNGV. Findings and limits, study-wide: Clones linked to disease, bearing a CD8+ phenotype, were relatively rare in peripheral blood. Within ankylosing spondylitis blood, a TCR beta motif made up of seven or eight highly homologous variants appeared to be characteristic. A number of the motif variants had already been described in reactive arthritis synovial fluid and blood. From matched ankylosing spondylitis synovial fluid, disease-linked clones were reportedly recovered at significantly enriched levels.

The rearrangement links TRBV11-2 to TRBJ2-5; 8 positions match TRBD1. Material for sequencing was blood, either unsorted or a sorted T cell fraction (not recorded which). The sequence was obtained from a male donor with ankylosing spondylitis. The CDR3 protein is CASSLGRGPETQYF. The DNA for the CDR3 is TGTGCCAGCAGCTTAGGCAGGGGGCCTGAGACCCAGTACTTC.